This T cell receptor beta chain emerged from a study of blood T cell repertoires in COVID-19. About the research overall: Whether acute or convalescent, the COVID-19 samples came from the United States, Italy and Spain.

This CDR3 region has 13 residues. With V trimmed by 5 bases and J by 3 bases, 5 bases remained unmatched. The V gene's germline CDR1 is SQVTM and CDR2 ANQGSEA. Original analysis: Amplification of reference gene primers was used by the study to estimate nucleated cell counts. Measured with immunoSEQ multiplex PCR; TCRdb has only the in-frame clones, and not every one. Clonal size and the V and J genes are those of that table, whereas D and trimming came from the DNA. The data contain over 80,000 clones, 75% to 85% of them singletons. The sequenced sample consisted of peripheral blood. V gene TRBV29-1 combines with J gene TRBJ1-1; 8 positions match TRBD1. The source is an older woman with acute or convalescent COVID-19. Written as DNA, the CDR3 is TGCAGCGTTCCCGGACAGGGCGACACTGAAGCTTTCTTT. Translating it yields CSVPGQGDTEAFF.